One sample yielded the 8 T cell receptor beta chains listed below, sequenced in a study of blood T cell repertoires in COVID-19. Assay: immunoSEQ multiplex PCR; the TCRdb copy retains only in-frame clones and omits some. The sample lists roughly 190,000 clones, 70% to 90% occurring once. The sequenced sample was peripheral blood. The receptors shown here come from a man aged 60-69 years with active or convalescent COVID-19.

This clone was detected only once. The chain joins TRBV19 to TRBJ1-6; weak D call: TRBD1 (6 bases). Trimming left V 3 bases short and J 8 bases short, with 11 bases between. The CDR3 sequence is 14 residues long. The V gene's germline CDR1 is LNHDA and CDR2 SQIVND (reference sequence). The CDR3 region is CASSMTGSYSPLHF. For the CDR3, the DNA is TGTGCCAGTAGTATGACAGGATCCTATTCACCCCTCCACTTT.

The chain combines TRBV5-1 with TRBJ2-5; 10 positions match TRBD1. Trimming at V came to 0 bases and at J to 5 bases, leaving 4 bases not matched to a gene. The CDR3 is made up of 15 amino acids. The germline V gene has CDR1 SGHRS and CDR2 YFSETQ. The CDR3: CASSLARDRGETQYF. As DNA, the CDR3 is TGCGCCAGCAGCTTGGCCCGGGACAGGGGCGAGACCCAGTACTTC.

The V call is TRBV19, the J call TRBJ2-2; D is perhaps TRBD1 (6 bases). This CDR3 is built from 14 residues. CDR1 is LNHDA and CDR2 is SQIVND in the germline V gene (reference sequence). Trimming cost V 4 bases and J 5 bases, with 11 bases left between them. The CDR3 DNA sequence: TGTGCCAGTAGTACCGGGACAATAACCGGGGAGCTGTTTTTT. This gives the protein CASSTGTITGELFF.

The chain uses TRBV5-6 and TRBJ2-3; 9 bases line up with TRBD1. Germline V gene sequence: CDR1 SGHDT, CDR2 YYEEEE. The CDR3 runs to 16 residues. The J segment lost 2 bases and the V segment lost 3 bases, leaving 7 bases of the junction unmatched. The CDR3 loop reads CASSYGTGFITDTQYF. CDR3 DNA sequence: TGTGCCAGCAGCTACGGGACAGGGTTCATCACAGATACGCAGTATTTT.

This chain links TRBV13 with TRBJ2-3; TRBD2 matches at 10 bases. The CDR3 has 17 residues. Trimming at V came to 0 bases and at J to 2 bases, leaving 5 bases not matched to a gene. Germline V gives CDR1 PRHDT, CDR2 FYEKMQ (reference sequence). CDR3 DNA sequence: TGTGCCAGCAGCTTAGGCCTAGCGGGGGAGATCACAGATACGCAGTATTTT. Translation gives CASSLGLAGEITDTQYF. Combining the CDR3 with reference TRBV13 and TRBJ2-3 gives the whole variable domain AAGVIQSPRHLIKEKRETATLKCYPIPRHDTVYWYQQGPGQDPQFLISFYEKMQSDKGSIPDRFSAQQFSDYHSELNMSSLELGDSALYFCASSLGLAGEITDTQYFGPGTRLTVL.

This chain joins TRBV6-5 and TRBJ2-3, with 11 bases fitting TRBD1. With 2 bases clipped from V and 6 bases from J, the junction kept 4 bases outside the gene matches. There are 15 residues in the CDR3. CDR1 and CDR2 (germline): MNHEY, SVGAGI. The CDR3 sequence: CASSYGTGGKDTQYF. The CDR3 DNA follows: TGTGCCAGCAGTTACGGGACAGGGGGAAAGGATACGCAGTATTTT.

This chain connects TRBV4-1 to TRBJ2-3; tentative D call: TRBD1 (5 bases). The germline V gene has CDR1 MGHRA and CDR2 YSYEKL. Between the trimmed V and J ends, which lost 0 bases and 0 bases, there was a span of 13 bases. The CDR3 loop spans 17 amino acids. The chain's CDR3 is CASSQELAGLSTDTQYF. In DNA, the CDR3 is TGCGCCAGCAGCCAAGAATTAGCAGGGTTAAGCACAGATACGCAGTATTTT.

This clone was seen just once. This chain uses TRBV11-2 with TRBJ2-1; 9 nucleotides agree with TRBD1. This CDR3 region has 16 residues. Germline CDR1 reads SGHAT; CDR2 reads FQNNGV. Losses at the gene ends were 4 bases for V and 1 base for J; bases not matched to a gene: 5. The CDR3 sequence is CASSWGTGWSYNEQFF. In DNA, the CDR3 is TGTGCCAGCAGCTGGGGGACAGGGTGGTCCTACAATGAGCAGTTCTTC.